This TCR beta chain was retrieved from a study of shared clonotypes between healthy human individuals. Worth noting for this clone: In the same sample, other DNA sequences code for this CDR3.

The CDR3 has 15 residues. Germline V gene sequence: CDR1 WNHNN, CDR2 SYGVQD (reference sequence). V gave up 1 base and J gave up 5 bases; unmatched junction bases: 2. Sequencing used immunoSEQ multiplex PCR; TCRdb keeps in-frame clones, though not all of them. The table includes some 2,100,000 clones, about 93% detected once. It was CD45RO-negative cells, positively selected for CCR7, that made up naive CD8 cells, with terminally differentiated effector memory CD45RA+ cells excluded. Input material: naive CD8+ T cells from PBMCs. The J gene is TRBJ2-1, the V gene TRBV10-1, with TRBD2 matching over 10 bases. The clonotype was recovered from a man aged 18 to 29 in good health. Some clones in this sample may be carry-over from other donors' samples. CDR3 DNA sequence: TGCGCCAGCAGTGAGTGGACTAGCGGTAACAATGAGCAGTTCTTC. This translates into CASSEWTSGNNEQFF.